One sample yielded the 3 T cell receptor beta chains listed below, sequenced in a study of post-analysis software for immune sequencing data. General study results and limits: Five TRBV segments occurring more often in patients than controls included TRBV5-6, TRBV5-1 and TRBV20-1.

Prepared TCR beta cDNA libraries contained unique molecular identifiers. TCRdb re-analysed the PCR reads in MiXCR, keeping a single row per CDR3 protein. The repertoire includes fewer than 850,000 distinct CDR3 sequences, roughly 27% of them detected once, and more than 0.55% sits in the top ten. What these receptors recognize is not known. The specimen was blood. The receptors were sampled from a girl aged 10 to 17 with multiple sclerosis.

V is TRBV6-6 and J is TRBJ1-4, with D unclear. CDR3 length: 12 amino acids. V shed 2 bases and J shed 8 bases, with 6 bases lying between them. Germline V lookup: CDR1 MNHNY, CDR2 SVGAGI (reference sequence). The CDR3, as DNA: TGTGCCAGCAGTTACACCGGAGAAAAACTGTTTTTT. It translates to CASSYTGEKLFF.

The chain has TRBV11-1 and TRBJ2-2; D may match TRBD1 or TRBD2 (5 bases each). The CDR3 runs 16 residues. Looked up from germline, CDR1 is SGHAT and CDR2 is FQDESV (reference sequence). V dropped 3 bases and J dropped 4 bases, with 15 bases sitting between them. The CDR3 region has the DNA TGTGCCAGCAGCTTTTTTTGGGACCGCCGCACCGGGGAGCTGTTTTTT. It translates to CASSFFWDRRTGELFF.

This clonotype was detected only once. This rearrangement joins TRBV2 to TRBJ2-3, with D unresolved. Per germline, CDR1 SNHLY and CDR2 FYNNEI. Trimming cost V 6 bases and J 0 bases, with 13 bases left between them. The CDR3 has 15 residues. Here the CDR3 DNA reads TGTGCCAGCAGAGTGGACGAGGCTAGCACAGATACGCAGTATTTT. Translation: CASRVDEASTDTQYF.